This record concerns one T cell receptor (beta chain) sequence. The antigen remains undetermined. The V gene lost 4 bases and the J gene lost 2 bases, with 15 bases spanning the gap. The germline V gene has CDR1 SQVTM and CDR2 ANQGSEA. The CDR3 has 14 amino acids. PCR used 60 Vbeta primers and 13 Jbeta primers. This table comes from immunoSEQ multiplex PCR, and its TCRdb copy is limited to in-frame clones, with some not included. The sample holds more than 45,000 clones. This entry belongs to a study of cytomegalovirus exposure and HLA in healthy donors. Whole-study findings and limits: It was confirmed in vitro that three of the CMV-associated chains were specific for CMV antigens. Segments of the TCR beta V type were, in most cases, productive about 87% or about 30% of the time in an earlier analysis. Some 150 TCR beta chains were listed as cytomegalovirus-associated. Researchers reported in a later analysis that a missense DCLRE1C variant was tied to TCR beta V- and J-gene trimming.

Sequencing was done on a sample of PBMCs. The receptor's source is a woman in her fifties or sixties in good health and CMV-seropositive. The chain carries TRBV29-1 and TRBJ2-7, with TRBD1 as a possible D gene (6 bases). CDR3 sequence reads: CSVVSPGDTYEQYF. The CDR3 DNA sequence: TGCAGCGTTGTGTCCCCAGGGGACACCTACGAGCAGTACTTC.